One and the same sample provided the 25 T cell receptor beta chains below, sequenced in a study of T cell responses to AZD1222 COVID-19 vaccine. Only in-frame clones appear in the TCRdb table, and some are missing; sequencing was by immunoSEQ multiplex PCR. The sample has about 150,000 clones; about 94% are singletons. Sequences were derived from peripheral blood, sampled 28 days after the second AZD1222 dose. Every receptor here comes from an adult who received the AZD1222 COVID-19 vaccine.

J is TRBJ2-3 and V is TRBV5-4; D possibly uses TRBD1 or TRBD2 (6 bases each). The V gene lost 3 bases and the J gene lost 3 bases, with 17 bases spanning the gap. The CDR3 is 16 residues long. Germline-derived CDR1 and CDR2 are SGHNT and YYREEE (reference sequence). CDR3 sequence (DNA): TGTGCCAGCAGCTGGGGGGCGGGTGTTGAGACAGATACGCAGTATTTT. Protein: CASSWGAGVETDTQYF.

The chain uses TRBV10-3 and TRBJ2-7; D not resolved. The CDR3 runs to 13 residues. Germline V CDR1 and CDR2: ENHRY, SYGVKD. Trimming removed 0 bases at V and 5 bases at J, with 8 bases between. The CDR3 DNA follows: TGTGCCATCAGTGAGTCGCGGTCCCACGAGCAGTACTTC. It is translated as CAISESRSHEQYF.

The CDR3 sequence is CAIGTYEQYF. For the CDR3, the DNA is TGTGCCATCGGGACCTACGAGCAGTACTTC. The chain combines TRBV11-2 with TRBJ2-7, with a tentative D call TRBD2 (5 bases). Trimming removed 10 bases from V and 2 bases from J, with 6 bases in between. The CDR3 contains 10 residues. CDR1 is SGHAT, CDR2 FQNNGV, per germline.

This chain uses TRBV28 with TRBJ1-2, with 7 bases aligning to TRBD1. The ends lost 6 bases at V and 3 bases at J; junction bases unmatched: 4. This CDR3 comprises 13 residues. CDR1 and CDR2 from the germline V gene are MDHEN and SYDVKM. CDR3 loop: CASRQGRDYGYTF. The CDR3 DNA sequence: TGTGCCAGCAGACAGGGGCGAGACTATGGCTACACCTTC.

Here the CDR3 reads CASSLRVASGGTQYF. CDR3 DNA: TGTGCCAGCAGCTTAAGGGTGGCTAGCGGGGGGACCCAGTACTTC. V usage is TRBV7-2 and J usage is TRBJ2-5, with 10 bases matching TRBD2. CDR3 length equals 15 residues. Trimming cost V 2 bases and J 7 bases; bases outside gene matches: 7. CDR1 is SGHTA and CDR2 is FQGNSA in the germline V gene.

The V and J genes are TRBV7-8 and TRBJ1-5; a possible D gene is TRBD1 (5 bases). Germline loops: CDR1 SGHVS, CDR2 FQNEAQ. The CDR3 consists of 15 residues. Between the trimmed V and J ends, which lost 3 bases and 0 bases, there was a span of 9 bases. The CDR3 DNA reads as TGTGCCAGCAGCTTTGGGGCAGATAGCAATCAGCCCCAGCATTTT. Amino acids: CASSFGADSNQPQHF.

This clone was detected only a few times. This sequence joins TRBV6-5 and TRBJ1-1; D perhaps matches TRBD1 (5 bases). Trimming left V 2 bases short and J 1 base short, with 8 bases between. The CDR3 is made up of 14 amino acids. Germline values: CDR1 MNHEY, CDR2 SVGAGI. CDR3 bases: TGTGCCAGCAGTTACGGGGGGGAGAACACTGAAGCTTTCTTT. Translating it yields CASSYGGENTEAFF.

J is TRBJ2-3 and V is TRBV19, with unresolved D. Germline V gene data show CDR1 as LNHDA and CDR2 as SQIVND (reference sequence). This CDR3 spans 13 amino acids. V was clipped by 4 bases and J by 4 bases, with 9 bases between them. As DNA, the CDR3 is TGTGCCAGTAGTACCTTAGCAGCAGATACGCAGTATTTT. Protein sequence: CASSTLAADTQYF.

The chain joins TRBV4-3 to TRBJ2-1; maybe TRBD1 (8 bases). The CDR3 runs to 16 residues. The germline CDR1 and CDR2 sequences are LGHNA and YSLEER. V was shortened by 3 bases and J by 7 bases, with 19 bases between the two germline ends. The CDR3 nucleotides are TGCGCCAGCAGCCACGCCGGACAGGGAGGGGGGAATGAGCAGTTCTTC. It translates to CASSHAGQGGGNEQFF.

The sample holds one count of this clone. The chain combines TRBV4-1 with TRBJ1-2; 8 bases align to TRBD1. J lost 2 bases, V lost 1 base, and 3 bases had no gene match. The germline V gene has CDR1 MGHRA and CDR2 YSYEKL. This CDR3 spans 15 amino acids. The CDR3 is CASSQVTGGNYGYTF. The CDR3 DNA reads as TGCGCCAGCAGCCAAGTTACAGGGGGGAACTATGGCTACACCTTC.

V usage is TRBV18 and J usage is TRBJ2-1, with 13 bases matching TRBD2. This CDR3 is 17 amino acids long. Germline CDR1 KGHSH, CDR2 LQKENI. V was clipped by 3 bases and J by 6 bases; unmatched bases: 8. The CDR3 spells CASSPRTSGGIPNEQFF. As DNA, the CDR3 is TGTGCCAGCTCACCTCGGACTAGCGGGGGAATTCCCAATGAGCAGTTCTTC.

The chain links TRBV19 to TRBJ1-2; D is unclear. With 0 bases removed from V and 3 bases from J, the gap between germline ends came to 8 bases. There are 14 residues in the CDR3. Germline loops: CDR1 LNHDA, CDR2 SQIVND (reference sequence). CDR3 amino acids: CASSIEGGDYGYTF. CDR3 bases: TGTGCCAGTAGTATAGAAGGTGGCGACTATGGCTACACCTTC.

This clone came up once. The chain has TRBV28 and TRBJ2-3; D remains ambiguous. The CDR3 extends over 15 amino acids. The V and J ends lost 7 bases and 5 bases respectively, with 19 bases between them. Germline CDR1 reads MDHEN; CDR2 reads SYDVKM. The CDR3 region has the DNA TGTGCCAGCACCCCCGGTTCCTCCTTTGGAGATACGCAGTATTTT. Translated, it gives CASTPGSSFGDTQYF.

The chain's CDR3 is CASSTDGFDRGEKLFF. CDR3 nucleotide sequence: TGTGCCAGTAGTACGGACGGATTCGACAGAGGAGAAAAACTGTTTTTT. The chain couples TRBV19 to TRBJ1-4, with D perhaps matching TRBD1 (5 bases). Trimming removed 4 bases from V and 8 bases from J, with 20 bases in between. The CDR3 has 16 residues. Germline V lookup: CDR1 LNHDA, CDR2 SQIVND (reference sequence). Using reference TRBV19 and TRBJ1-4 for the parts outside the CDR3, the full variable domain is DGGITQSPKYLFRKEGQNVTLSCEQNLNHDAMYWYRQDPGQGLRLIYYSQIVNDFQKGDIAEGYSVSREKKESFPLTVTSAQKNPTAFYLCASSTDGFDRGEKLFFGSGTQLSVL.

The J gene is TRBJ2-7, the V gene TRBV4-2, with 8 bases aligning to TRBD1. Germline-derived CDR1 and CDR2 are LGHNA and YNFKEQ. The CDR3 is 14 amino acids. J was trimmed by 6 bases and V by 8 bases; bases with no gene match: 12. This chain's CDR3 is CASGIGQGRGEQYF. In DNA form, the CDR3 reads TGTGCCAGCGGGATAGGACAGGGTAGGGGCGAGCAGTACTTC.

This chain uses TRBV5-1 with TRBJ1-1; D may be TRBD1 (6 bases). Trimming left V 5 bases short and J 1 base short, with 15 bases between. Germline V lookup: CDR1 SGHRS, CDR2 YFSETQ. There are 15 residues in the CDR3. The CDR3 bases are TGCGCCAGCAGACCAGGGGCCATTAAGAACACTGAAGCTTTCTTT. Its translation is CASRPGAIKNTEAFF.

V gene TRBV5-8 combines with J gene TRBJ1-1; D remains ambiguous. Germline lookup yields CDR1 SGHTS and CDR2 YDEGEE. The V and J ends lost 0 bases and 1 base respectively, with 4 bases between them. This CDR3 has 13 amino acids. The CDR3 region has the DNA TGTGCCAGCAGCTTGGAGGGGAACACTGAAGCTTTCTTT. It translates to CASSLEGNTEAFF.

The chain has TRBV4-3 and TRBJ2-1, with TRBD1 matching over 7 bases. V lost 3 bases, J lost 6 bases, and 8 bases stayed unmatched. This CDR3 is 15 amino acids long. Germline V lookup: CDR1 LGHNA, CDR2 YSLEER. The CDR3 protein is CASSHARDRFNEQFF. The DNA of the CDR3 is TGCGCCAGCAGCCACGCTCGGGACAGATTCAATGAGCAGTTCTTC.

This clone was seen more than once but under ten times. The chain uses TRBV6-5 and TRBJ2-4; tentative D call: TRBD2 (5 bases). The CDR3 length is 15 residues. V lost 5 bases and J lost 0, with 11 bases in between. CDR1 is MNHEY, CDR2 SVGAGI, per germline. CDR3: CASSRLAVAKNIQYF. DNA of the CDR3: TGTGCCAGCAGTCGCCTAGCAGTAGCCAAAAACATTCAGTACTTC.

The genes are TRBV6-5 and TRBJ1-6, with a weak D call TRBD1 (5 bases). This CDR3 spans 14 amino acids. Germline V gene sequence: CDR1 MNHEY, CDR2 SVGAGI. Trimming took off 6 bases at V and 9 bases at J, with 15 bases between the two ends. Here the CDR3 reads CASRRPDQGSPLHF. For the CDR3, the DNA is TGTGCCAGCAGGAGGCCGGACCAGGGTTCACCCCTCCACTTT.

The V and J genes are TRBV7-6 and TRBJ1-5; D possibly corresponds to TRBD1 (5 bases). Trimming shortened V by 5 bases and J by 6 bases, and 17 bases separated the two germline ends. Looked up from germline, CDR1 is SGHVS and CDR2 is FNYEAQ. The CDR3 consists of 15 residues. The CDR3 bases are TGTGCCAGCAGCCCCTTGCGGGGACTAGTTCAGCCCCAGCATTTT. The encoded protein is CASSPLRGLVQPQHF.

This chain joins TRBV7-6 and TRBJ1-3, with TRBD1 identical over 9 bases. From germline, CDR1 is SGHVS and CDR2 FNYEAQ. The CDR3 runs to 19 residues. V dropped 2 bases and J dropped 4; count of bases not matched to a gene: 15. The DNA of the CDR3 is TGTGCCAGCAGCTTAACTGATCCTCGACCGGGACAGGGAGGAAACACCATATATTTT. It translates to CASSLTDPRPGQGGNTIYF.

This clone was counted ten times or more. The chain combines TRBV7-9 with TRBJ2-7, with D possibly matching TRBD2 (7 bases). Germline lookup yields CDR1 SEHNR and CDR2 FQNEAQ (reference sequence). Trimming shortened V by 5 bases and J by 3 bases, and 14 bases separated the two germline ends. This CDR3 is built from 14 residues. This CDR3 is CASSPRGPIYEQYF. The CDR3 DNA reads TGTGCCAGCAGCCCGCGGGGGCCGATCTACGAGCAGTACTTC.

The rearrangement uses TRBV19 and TRBJ2-2; no reliable D call. Per the germline V gene, CDR1 is LNHDA and CDR2 is SQIVND (reference sequence). V lost 7 bases and J lost 6, with 18 bases in between. There are 15 residues in the CDR3. The CDR3 region has the DNA TGTGCCAGTATGGGGAACCCGGCAGTTTCCGGGGAGCTGTTTTTT. This encodes CASMGNPAVSGELFF.

V and J are TRBV6-2 or TRBV6-3 and TRBJ2-7; D uncertain. CDR1 and CDR2 from the germline V gene are MNHEY and SVGEGT. This CDR3 spans 14 amino acids. The V end was cut by 1 base, the J end by 5 bases, with 12 bases between. CDR3 amino acids: CASSYLQRNDEQYF. The CDR3 DNA reads as TGTGCCAGCAGTTACTTACAGCGCAACGACGAGCAGTACTTC.